The rows below give T cell receptor beta chains drawn from one sample of a study of blood T cell repertoires in COVID-19. Only in-frame clones appear in the TCRdb table, and some are missing; sequencing was by immunoSEQ multiplex PCR. The table has some 270,000 clones, about 85% seen once. The sample consisted of peripheral blood. These receptor sequences come from a human donor with COVID-19, enrolled during active disease. The donor label of this sample is uncertain. CDR3s include the opening cysteine and the closing phenylalanine or tryptophan. The D gene is left open where the match is weak. Not every row has a clone size; where given, it reads once, few, many or a size class.

D gene,clone size,V gene,J gene,CDR3 DNA,CDR3 protein
.,.,TRBV5-1,TRBJ2-5,TGCGCCAGCAGTCCAGGTATTCAAGAGACCCAGTACTTC,CASSPGIQETQYF
TRBD2,.,TRBV3-1/TRBV3-2,TRBJ2-5,TGTGCCAGCAGCCAAGCTTACCTAGCGGGAGGTGAGACCCAGTACTTC,CASSQAYLAGGETQYF
TRBD1,.,TRBV2,TRBJ1-1,TGTGCCAGCACCCGGGACAGGGGGGTTTGGAACACTGAAGCTTTCTTT,CASTRDRGVWNTEAFF
.,.,TRBV11-3,TRBJ2-1,TGTGCCAGCAGCTTCGAGGGGACTCCCTACAATGAGCAGTTCTTC,CASSFEGTPYNEQFF
TRBD2,.,TRBV7-3,TRBJ2-5,TGTGCCAGCAGCTTAAACGGCGGGGGAGCTGCGGAGACCCAGTACTTC,CASSLNGGGAAETQYF
TRBD1,.,TRBV28,TRBJ1-5,TGTGCCAGCAGAGGGACAGGGGGGAATCAGCCCCAGCATTTT,CASRGTGGNQPQHF
TRBD2,.,TRBV28,TRBJ2-2,TGTGCCAGCAGTAGACTAGCGGGAGGCGTAAACACCGGGGAGCTGTTTTTT,CASSRLAGGVNTGELFF
.,.,TRBV6-6,TRBJ1-1,TGTGCCAGCAGTCCCCCCCAGGGGGAAGCTTTCTTT,CASSPPQGEAFF
.,.,TRBV6-2/TRBV6-3,TRBJ2-2,TGTGCCAGCAGCAGAGACAACTTGAACACCGGGGAGCTGTTTTTT,CASSRDNLNTGELFF
TRBD2,.,TRBV5-4,TRBJ2-7,TGTGCCAGCAGCACCGGGACTAGCGGGAGTTTCTCATACGAGCAGTACTTC,CASSTGTSGSFSYEQYF
.,.,TRBV11-1,TRBJ1-1,TGTGCCAGCAGCCTAGCAGGGGCCGTGACCATGAACACTGAAGCTTTCTTT,CASSLAGAVTMNTEAFF
TRBD2,once,TRBV2,TRBJ2-1,TGTGCCAGCAGTGAAAGGCTAGCGGGGAACAATGAGCAGTTCTTC,CASSERLAGNNEQFF
TRBD2,.,TRBV28,TRBJ2-1,TGTGCCAGCAGTGGTAGCGGGTCCCCCTCCTACAATGAGCAGTTCTTC,CASSGSGSPSYNEQFF
.,.,TRBV28,TRBJ1-5,TGTGCCAGCAGTTCAAGGGGCCAGGCCGGAAATCAGCCCCAGCATTTT,CASSSRGQAGNQPQHF
TRBD1,.,TRBV10-1,TRBJ1-4,TGCGCCAGCAGCAATCCCGGGACAGATGAAAAACTGTTTTTT,CASSNPGTDEKLFF
TRBD1,.,TRBV7-9,TRBJ1-2,TGTGCCAGCAGCCCGACAGGGGGCTATGGCTACACCTTC,CASSPTGGYGYTF
.,.,TRBV19,TRBJ1-5,TGTGCCAGTAGTATAGATGGTACAGGGTTAGCTGAAGCCCAGCATTTT,CASSIDGTGLAEAQHF
TRBD2,.,TRBV7-9,TRBJ2-1,TGTGCCAGCAGCCCGGGACTAGCGGGGTACAATGAGCAGTTCTTC,CASSPGLAGYNEQFF
.,.,TRBV19,TRBJ1-4,TGTGCCAGTAGTGAGGGGGTCGGGGAAAAACTGTTTTTT,CASSEGVGEKLFF
.,.,TRBV20-1,TRBJ1-1,TGCAGTGCTAGGGGGGAGGGTGCTTTCTTT,CSARGEGAFF
TRBD2,.,TRBV27,TRBJ2-1,TGTGCCAGCAGTTTATCCTTTAGCGGGAGGGCCGTGAATGAGCAGTTCTTC,CASSLSFSGRAVNEQFF
TRBD1,few,TRBV19,TRBJ1-2,TGTGCCAGTAGCTCTGGGACAGGGGGCATCGATGGCTACACCTTC,CASSSGTGGIDGYTF
.,once,TRBV21-1,TRBJ1-5,TGTGCCCAGGGCGGGGAGGAGCCCCAGCATTTT,CAQGGEEPQHF
.,.,TRBV3-1/TRBV3-2,TRBJ1-2,TGTGCCAGCAGCCAAGACAGTCAGGGTATTAACTATGGCTACACCTTC,CASSQDSQGINYGYTF
TRBD1,.,TRBV5-4,TRBJ2-2,TGTGCCAGCAGCCCCTACAGGGGCCCTACCGGGGAGCTGTTTTTT,CASSPYRGPTGELFF
TRBD1,once,TRBV6-5,TRBJ1-1,TGTGCCAGCAGTCGGACAGGGGACACTGAAGCTTTCTTT,CASSRTGDTEAFF
TRBD1,.,TRBV18,TRBJ1-1,TGTGCCAGCTCACCCCCCTTCACGGGACAGGGTGAAGCTTTCTTT,CASSPPFTGQGEAFF